There are a few counts of the clone carrying this TCR beta chain. A far larger clone is one base from this, pointing to a likely read error. The CDR3 end shows no conserved phenylalanine or tryptophan, and so a read error is likely. The entry originates in a study of regulatory T cells in long-lasting Graves disease. Study background: Graves' patients who were just diagnosed had used antithyroid drugs for under 3 months.

Construction of the TCR beta libraries employed iRepertoire HTBI primers in conjunction with Arm-PCR of CDR3 regions. In the source study's methods: The identification of 55 to 70 TRBV and roughly 15 TRBJ segments was made across samples. TCRdb used MiXCR to reprocess the multiplex PCR reads, holding one entry per CDR3 protein. V and J calls and clone size were set by TCRdb, not the authors. The sample records 350,000 to 400,000 distinct CDR3 sequences, roughly a sixth being singletons. Time point meaning: newly diagnosed GD, antithyroid drugs for less than 3 months. Construction of the TCR library relied on RNA isolated from PBMCs. Patients came from an endocrinology department in Xi'an, China. The specimen was peripheral blood mononuclear cells (PBMCs), collected at new diagnosis, from a patient treated with antithyroid drugs. The clonotype comes from a female donor with Graves disease.

CDR3 nucleotides: TGTGCCAGCAGCCAAACAGGGAACACTGAAGCTTTCCTT. Amino acids: CASSQTGNTEAFL. The genes are TRBV3-1 and TRBJ1-1; weak D call: TRBD1 (5 bases). Germline-derived CDR1 and CDR2 are LGHDT and YNNKEL (reference sequence). V was shortened by 2 bases and J by 1 base, with 5 bases between the two germline ends. The CDR3 extends over 13 amino acids.